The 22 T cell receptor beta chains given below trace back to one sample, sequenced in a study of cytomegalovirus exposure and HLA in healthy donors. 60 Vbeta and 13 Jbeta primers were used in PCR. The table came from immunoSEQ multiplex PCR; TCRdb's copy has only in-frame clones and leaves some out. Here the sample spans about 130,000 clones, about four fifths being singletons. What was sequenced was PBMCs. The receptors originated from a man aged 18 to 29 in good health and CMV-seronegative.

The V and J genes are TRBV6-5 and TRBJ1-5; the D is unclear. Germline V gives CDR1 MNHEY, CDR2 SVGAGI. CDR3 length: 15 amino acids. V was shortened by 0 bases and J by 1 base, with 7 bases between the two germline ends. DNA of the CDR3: TGTGCCAGCAGTTACTCCAGGCACAGCAATCAGCCCCAGCATTTT. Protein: CASSYSRHSNQPQHF.

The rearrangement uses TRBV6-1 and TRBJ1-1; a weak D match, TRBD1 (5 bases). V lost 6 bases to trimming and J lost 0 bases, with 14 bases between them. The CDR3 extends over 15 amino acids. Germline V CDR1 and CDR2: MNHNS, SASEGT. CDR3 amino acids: CASRQGVTMNTEAFF. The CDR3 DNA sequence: TGTGCCAGCAGGCAAGGGGTAACGATGAACACTGAAGCTTTCTTT.

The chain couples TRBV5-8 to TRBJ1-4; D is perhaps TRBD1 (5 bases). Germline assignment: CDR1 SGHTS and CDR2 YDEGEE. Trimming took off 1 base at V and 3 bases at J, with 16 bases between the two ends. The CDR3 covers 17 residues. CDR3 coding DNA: TGTGCCAGCAGCTTGTGGGGGGGACCGCAAGCTAATGAAAAACTGTTTTTT. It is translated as CASSLWGGPQANEKLFF.

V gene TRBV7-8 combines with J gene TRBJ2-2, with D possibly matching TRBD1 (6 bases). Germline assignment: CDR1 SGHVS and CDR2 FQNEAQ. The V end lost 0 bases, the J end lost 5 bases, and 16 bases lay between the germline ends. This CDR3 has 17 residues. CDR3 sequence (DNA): TGTGCCAGCAGCTTAGCCTCGTCAGGGGCAATGACCGGGGAGCTGTTTTTT. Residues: CASSLASSGAMTGELFF.

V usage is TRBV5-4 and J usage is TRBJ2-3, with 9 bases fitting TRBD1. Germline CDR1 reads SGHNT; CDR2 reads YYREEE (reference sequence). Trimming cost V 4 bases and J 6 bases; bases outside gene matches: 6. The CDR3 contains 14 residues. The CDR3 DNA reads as TGTGCCAGCAGCCAAGGACAGGGGTATGATACGCAGTATTTT. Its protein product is CASSQGQGYDTQYF.

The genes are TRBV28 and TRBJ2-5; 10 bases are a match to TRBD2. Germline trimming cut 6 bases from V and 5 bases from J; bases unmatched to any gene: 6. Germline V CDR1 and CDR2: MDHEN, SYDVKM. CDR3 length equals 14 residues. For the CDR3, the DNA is TGTGCCAGCAGGGAGCGGGAGGGCCGGGAGACCCAGTACTTC. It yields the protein CASREREGRETQYF.

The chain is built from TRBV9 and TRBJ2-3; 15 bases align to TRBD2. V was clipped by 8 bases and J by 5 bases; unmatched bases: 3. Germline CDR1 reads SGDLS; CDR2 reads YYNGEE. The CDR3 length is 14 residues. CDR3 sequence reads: CASGTSGRLDTQYF. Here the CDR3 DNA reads TGTGCCAGTGGGACTAGCGGGAGGTTAGATACGCAGTATTTT.

CDR3 residues: CSVEDLGQPFF. Here the CDR3 DNA reads TGCAGCGTTGAAGATCTGGGACAGCCTTTCTTT. The rearrangement links TRBV29-1 to TRBJ1-1; TRBD1 matches 7 bases. The CDR3 loop spans 11 amino acids. CDR1 SQVTM and CDR2 ANQGSEA come from the germline V gene. Trimming took 0 bases from V and 12 from J; bases not matched to a gene: 4.

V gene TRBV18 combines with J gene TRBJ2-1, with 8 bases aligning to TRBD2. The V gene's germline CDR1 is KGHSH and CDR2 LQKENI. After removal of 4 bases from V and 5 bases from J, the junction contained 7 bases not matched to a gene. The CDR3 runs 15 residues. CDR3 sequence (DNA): TGTGCCAGCTCACTTCGGGGGGGGCCGGACAATGAGCAGTTCTTC. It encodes CASSLRGGPDNEQFF.

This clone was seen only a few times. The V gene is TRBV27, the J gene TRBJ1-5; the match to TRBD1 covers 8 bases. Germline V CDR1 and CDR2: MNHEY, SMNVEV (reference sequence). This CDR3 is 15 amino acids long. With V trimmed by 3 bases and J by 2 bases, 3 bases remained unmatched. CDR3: CASSFDRGGNQPQHF. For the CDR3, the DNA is TGTGCCAGCAGTTTTGACAGGGGCGGCAATCAGCCCCAGCATTTT.

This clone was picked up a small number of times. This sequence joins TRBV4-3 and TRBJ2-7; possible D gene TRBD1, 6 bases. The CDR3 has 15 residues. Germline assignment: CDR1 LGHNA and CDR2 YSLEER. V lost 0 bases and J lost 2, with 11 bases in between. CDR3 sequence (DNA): TGCGCCAGCAGCCAAGATCTCGACAGGCCCTACGAGCAGTACTTC. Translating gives CASSQDLDRPYEQYF.

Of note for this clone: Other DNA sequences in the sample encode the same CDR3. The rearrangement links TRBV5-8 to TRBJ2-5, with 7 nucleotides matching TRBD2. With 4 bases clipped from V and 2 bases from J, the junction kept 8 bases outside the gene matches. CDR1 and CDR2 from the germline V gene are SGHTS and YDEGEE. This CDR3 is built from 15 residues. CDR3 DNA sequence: TGTGCCAGCAGCCCCGGGACGGGGGGACAAGAGACCCAGTACTTC. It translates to CASSPGTGGQETQYF.

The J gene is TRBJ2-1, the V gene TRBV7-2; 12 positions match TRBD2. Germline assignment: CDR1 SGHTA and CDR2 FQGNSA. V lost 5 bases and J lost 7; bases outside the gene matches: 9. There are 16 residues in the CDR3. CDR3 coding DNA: TGTGCCAGCAGCCCCCGAGGACTAGCGGGGCCAAATGAGCAGTTCTTC. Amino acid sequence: CASSPRGLAGPNEQFF.

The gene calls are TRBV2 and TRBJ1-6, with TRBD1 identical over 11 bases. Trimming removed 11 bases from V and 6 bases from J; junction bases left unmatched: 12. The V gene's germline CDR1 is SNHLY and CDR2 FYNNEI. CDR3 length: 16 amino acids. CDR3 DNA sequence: TGTGCCGGAAAAGGACAGGGGGCGACTGGTAATTCACCCCTCCACTTT. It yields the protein CAGKGQGATGNSPLHF.

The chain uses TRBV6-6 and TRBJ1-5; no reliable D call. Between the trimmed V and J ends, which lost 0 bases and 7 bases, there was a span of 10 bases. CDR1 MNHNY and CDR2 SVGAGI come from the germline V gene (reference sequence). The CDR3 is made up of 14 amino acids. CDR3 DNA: TGTGCCAGCAGTTACTCGGTGGATAGCCAGCCCCAGCATTTT. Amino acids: CASSYSVDSQPQHF.

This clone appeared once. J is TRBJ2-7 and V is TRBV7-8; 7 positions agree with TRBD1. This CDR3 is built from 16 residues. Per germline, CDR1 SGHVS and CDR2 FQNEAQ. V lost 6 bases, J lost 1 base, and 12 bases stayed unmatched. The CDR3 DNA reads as TGTGCCAGCAGAAAAGCGACCGGGACAGCGTCCTACGAGCAGTACTTC. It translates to CASRKATGTASYEQYF.

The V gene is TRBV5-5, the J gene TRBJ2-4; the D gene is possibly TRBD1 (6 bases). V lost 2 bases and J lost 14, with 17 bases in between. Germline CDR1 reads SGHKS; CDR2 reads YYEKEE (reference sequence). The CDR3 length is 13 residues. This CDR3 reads CASSFLRDTKEYF. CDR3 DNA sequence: TGTGCCAGCAGCTTCCTCCGGGACACCAAGGAGTACTTC.

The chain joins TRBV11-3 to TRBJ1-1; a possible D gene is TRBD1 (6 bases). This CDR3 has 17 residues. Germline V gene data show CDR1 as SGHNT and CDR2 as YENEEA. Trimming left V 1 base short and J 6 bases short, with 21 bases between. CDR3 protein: CASSLGGPTGRTSEAFF. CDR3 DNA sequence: TGTGCCAGCAGCTTAGGTGGCCCCACAGGGAGAACGTCTGAAGCTTTCTTT. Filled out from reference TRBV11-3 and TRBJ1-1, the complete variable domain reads EAGVVQSPRYKIIEKKQPVAFWCNPISGHNTLYWYLQNLGQGPELLIRYENEEAVDDSQLPKDRFSAERLKGVDSTLKIQPAELGDSAVYLCASSLGGPTGRTSEAFFGQGTRLTVV.

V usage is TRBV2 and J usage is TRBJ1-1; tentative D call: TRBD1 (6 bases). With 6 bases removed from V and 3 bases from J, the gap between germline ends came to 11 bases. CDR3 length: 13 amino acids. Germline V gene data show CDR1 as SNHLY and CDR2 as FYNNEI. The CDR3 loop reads CASRDSGDTEAFF. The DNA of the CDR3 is TGTGCCAGCAGGGACAGCGGGGACACTGAAGCTTTCTTT.

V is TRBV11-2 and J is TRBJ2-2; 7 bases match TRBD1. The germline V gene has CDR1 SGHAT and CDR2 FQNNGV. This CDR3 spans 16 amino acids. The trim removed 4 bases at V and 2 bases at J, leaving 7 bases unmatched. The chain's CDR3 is CASSSFGTVNTGELFF. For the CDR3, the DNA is TGTGCCAGCAGCTCATTCGGGACAGTAAACACCGGGGAGCTGTTTTTT.

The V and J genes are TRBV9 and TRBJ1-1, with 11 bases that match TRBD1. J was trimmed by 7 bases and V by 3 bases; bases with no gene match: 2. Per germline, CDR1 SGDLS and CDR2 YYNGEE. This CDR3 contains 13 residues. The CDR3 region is CASSAGTGGEAFF. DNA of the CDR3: TGTGCCAGCAGCGCCGGGACAGGGGGTGAAGCTTTCTTT.

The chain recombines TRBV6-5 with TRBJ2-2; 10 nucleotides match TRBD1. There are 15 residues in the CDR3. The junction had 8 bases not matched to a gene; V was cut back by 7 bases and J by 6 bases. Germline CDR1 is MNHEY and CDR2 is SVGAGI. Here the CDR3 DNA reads TGTGCCAGCACCGACAGGGGGCGCGGAGCCGGGGAGCTGTTTTTT. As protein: CASTDRGRGAGELFF.